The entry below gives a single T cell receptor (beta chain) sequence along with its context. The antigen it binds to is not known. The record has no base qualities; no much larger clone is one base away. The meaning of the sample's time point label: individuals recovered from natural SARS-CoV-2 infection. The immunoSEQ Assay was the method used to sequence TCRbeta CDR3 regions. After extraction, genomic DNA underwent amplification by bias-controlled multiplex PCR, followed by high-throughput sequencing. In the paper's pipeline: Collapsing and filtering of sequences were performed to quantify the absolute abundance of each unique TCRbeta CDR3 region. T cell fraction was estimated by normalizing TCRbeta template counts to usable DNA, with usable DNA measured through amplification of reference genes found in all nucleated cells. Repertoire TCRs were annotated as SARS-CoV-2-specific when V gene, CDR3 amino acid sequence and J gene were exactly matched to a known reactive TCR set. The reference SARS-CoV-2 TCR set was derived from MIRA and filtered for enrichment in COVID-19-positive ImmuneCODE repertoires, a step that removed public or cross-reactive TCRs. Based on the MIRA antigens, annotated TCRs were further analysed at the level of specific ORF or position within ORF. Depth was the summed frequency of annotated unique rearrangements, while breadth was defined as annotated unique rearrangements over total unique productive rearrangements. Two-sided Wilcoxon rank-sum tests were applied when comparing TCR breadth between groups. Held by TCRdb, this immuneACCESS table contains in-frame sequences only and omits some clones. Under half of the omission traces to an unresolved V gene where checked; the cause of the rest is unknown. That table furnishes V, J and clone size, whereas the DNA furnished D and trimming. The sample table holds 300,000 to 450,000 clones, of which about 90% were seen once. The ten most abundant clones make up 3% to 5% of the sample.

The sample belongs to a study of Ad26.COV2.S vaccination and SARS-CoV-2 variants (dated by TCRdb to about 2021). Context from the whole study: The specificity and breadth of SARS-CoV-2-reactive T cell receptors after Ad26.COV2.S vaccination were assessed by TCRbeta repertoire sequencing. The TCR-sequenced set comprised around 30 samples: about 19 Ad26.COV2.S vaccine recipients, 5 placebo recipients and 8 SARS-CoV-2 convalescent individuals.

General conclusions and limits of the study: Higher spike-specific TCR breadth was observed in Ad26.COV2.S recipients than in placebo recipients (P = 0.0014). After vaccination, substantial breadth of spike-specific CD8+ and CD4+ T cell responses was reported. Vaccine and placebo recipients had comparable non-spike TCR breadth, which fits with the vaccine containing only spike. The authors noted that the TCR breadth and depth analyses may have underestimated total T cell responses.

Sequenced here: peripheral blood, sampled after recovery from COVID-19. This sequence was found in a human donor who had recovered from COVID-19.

The base sequence is TGCAGCGTTGAGAGTCGGGTCTCCCTGGCGGGGGCCAACGTCCTGACTTTC. This codes for CSVESRVSLAGANVLTF. The chain joins TRBV29-1 to TRBJ2-6; the D gene is unclear. The CDR3 covers 17 residues, taking in both the cysteine and the phenylalanine. Just CDR3 DNA is preserved here, 51 bases in frame from base 1. The V end loses 3 bases and the J end loses 4 bases, and a stretch of 19 bases separates them. From a lookup of the germline V gene, CDR1 and CDR2 are SQVTM and ANQGSEA.